These 4 T cell receptor beta chains were sequenced from one sample in a study of OX40 agonist ivuxolimab in advanced cancers. Library preparation was by the immunoSEQ multiplex PCR assay. TCRdb retrieved this table from immuneACCESS and kept in-frame rearrangements only. Not all clones are present; in checked studies, unresolved V genes account for under half, and no reason is known for the remainder. The sample records tens of thousands of clones, about 82% of which are singletons. Together, the top ten hold roughly 0.99% of the sample. This specimen was CD4+ or CD8+ T cells sorted from blood, taken in a trial of the OX40 agonist ivuxolimab. These receptors came from an adult with an advanced solid tumor such as melanoma, head and neck, liver or kidney cancer.

This clone came up once. This sequence joins TRBV2 and TRBJ1-4; 9 bases fit TRBD1. Per germline, CDR1 SNHLY and CDR2 FYNNEI. The V segment lost 6 bases and the J segment 7 bases; nucleotides outside the gene matches: 9. The CDR3 runs 15 residues. The DNA of the CDR3 is TGTGCCAGCAGGGCACAGGGGGCTCGCAGTGAAAAACTGTTTTTT. Protein sequence: CASRAQGARSEKLFF. Drawing the rest from reference TRBV2 and TRBJ1-4, the complete variable domain is EPEVTQTPSHQVTQMGQEVILRCVPISNHLYFYWYRQILGQKVEFLVSFYNNEISEKSEIFDDQFSVERPDGSNFTLKIRSTKLEDSAMYFCASRAQGARSEKLFFGSGTQLSVL.

The chain recombines TRBV19 with TRBJ1-5; possibly TRBD1 for D (5 bases). Germline-derived CDR1 and CDR2 are LNHDA and SQIVND (reference sequence). The CDR3 spans 17 residues. Trimming stripped 0 bases from V and 0 bases from J, with 12 bases between. In nucleotides, the CDR3 is TGTGCCAGTAGTATAGATCGTGACAGCTATAGCAATCAGCCCCAGCATTTT. Amino acid sequence: CASSIDRDSYSNQPQHF.

V gene TRBV9 combines with J gene TRBJ1-3, with D tentatively TRBD1 (5 bases). The ends were cut back, 0 bases at V and 0 bases at J, with 19 bases in the middle. The germline gives CDR1 SGDLS, CDR2 YYNGEE. CDR3 length: 19 residues. CDR3 region: CASSVGPLKGPGSGNTIYF. CDR3 nucleotide sequence: TGTGCCAGCAGCGTAGGCCCCCTAAAGGGACCGGGCTCTGGAAACACCATATATTTT.

The chain joins TRBV5-1 to TRBJ2-3; TRBD1 matches 7 bases. V shed 4 bases, J shed 2 bases, and the junction held 7 bases outside the gene matches. This CDR3 has 15 amino acids. Germline CDR1 is SGHRS and CDR2 is YFSETQ. The CDR3 here is CASSMGQTNTDTQYF. CDR3 DNA sequence: TGCGCCAGCAGCATGGGACAGACTAACACAGATACGCAGTATTTT.